This TCR beta chain came from a study of T-cell reconstitution after alpha-beta-depleted transplantation in children. The study's findings and limits: Expanded graft clones, several hundred of them, were reportedly the source of alpha-beta T cells about two months after transplant. The study traced high day-60 TCRbeta diversity in some patients to surviving recipient T cells and thymic progenitors.

V shed 3 bases and J 6 bases; nucleotides not matched to a gene: 10. CDR1 and CDR2 from the germline V gene are SGHRS and YFSETQ. The CDR3 totals 16 residues. This clonotype was picked up a small number of times. Its antigen is unknown. Unique molecular identifiers were used to barcode this TCRbeta library. TCRdb recomputed calls from the PCR reads with MiXCR, one row per CDR3 protein. Of 700,000 to 850,000 distinct CDR3 sequences listed, roughly 15% are singletons. This material consisted of PBMCs, mostly from graft donor cells, taken 360 days after TCRalphabeta/CD19-depleted stem cell transplant. This sequence joins TRBV5-1 and TRBJ2-1; TRBD2 aligns across 9 bases. The TCR comes from a male patient between 5 and 17 years old who had a stem cell transplant for acute lymphoblastic leukemia, so the T cells may come from the graft donor. The CDR3 spells CASSWSRAGGPNEQFF. CDR3 coding DNA: TGCGCCAGCAGCTGGTCTCGGGCGGGAGGGCCCAATGAGCAGTTCTTC.